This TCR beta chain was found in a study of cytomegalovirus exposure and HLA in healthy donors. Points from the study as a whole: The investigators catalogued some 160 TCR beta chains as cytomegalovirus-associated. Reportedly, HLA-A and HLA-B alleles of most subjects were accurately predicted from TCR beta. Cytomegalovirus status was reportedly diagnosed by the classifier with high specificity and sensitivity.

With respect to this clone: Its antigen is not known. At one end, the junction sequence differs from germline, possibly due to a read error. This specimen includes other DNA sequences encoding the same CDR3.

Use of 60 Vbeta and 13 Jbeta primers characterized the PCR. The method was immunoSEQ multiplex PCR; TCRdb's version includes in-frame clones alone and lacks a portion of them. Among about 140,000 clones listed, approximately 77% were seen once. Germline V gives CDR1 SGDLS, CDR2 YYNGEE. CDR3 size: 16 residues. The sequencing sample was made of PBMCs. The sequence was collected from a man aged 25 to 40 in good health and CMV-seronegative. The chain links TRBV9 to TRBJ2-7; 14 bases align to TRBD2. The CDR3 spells CASSVGGTSGSYEQYF. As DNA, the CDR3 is TGTGCCAGCAGTGTAGGGGGGACTAGCGGGAGTTACGAGCAGTACTTC.